Listed below are T cell receptor beta chains from one sample, sequenced in a study of identical twins. One entry per CDR3 protein results from TCRdb running MiXCR on the 5' RACE reads. The sample records 350,000 to 500,000 distinct CDR3 sequences, approximately 17% being singletons. Sequencing input: naive T cells sorted from blood. Source of these receptors: a man over 45 in good health. Both conserved end residues are part of each CDR3. The order of the fields is V gene, D gene, CDR3 length, J gene, clone size, CDR3 protein, CDR3 DNA. A D gene is named only where the DNA matches it firmly. Not all rows give a size; the values are once, few, many and, for expanded clones, a class.

>TRBV6-1|NA|14|TRBJ1-5|many
CASRFGAGNQPQHF
NA
>TRBV12-3/TRBV12-4|NA|15|TRBJ1-2|few
CATGGYIPPGYGYTF
TGTGCCACCGGGGGGTACATTCCCCCCGGCTATGGCTACACCTTC
>TRBV28|NA|16|TRBJ2-7|NA
CASSLGTGTARDVQYF
TGTGCCAGCAGTTTGGGAACCGGGACGGCAAGGGATGTGCAGTACTTC
>TRBV7-9|NA|15|TRBJ2-5|NA
CASSRKRTEEETQYF
TGTGCCAGCAGCCGGAAAAGGACAGAAGAAGAGACCCAGTACTTC
>TRBV11-2|TRBD2|15|TRBJ2-7|NA
CASSLYLAGAIEQYF
TGTGCCAGCAGCTTATACCTAGCGGGAGCGATCGAGCAGTACTTC
>TRBV29-1|TRBD2|13|TRBJ2-7|NA
CSVPGGASYEQYF
TGCAGCGTCCCGGGGGGGGCCAGCTACGAGCAGTACTTC
>TRBV5-5|TRBD1|15|TRBJ1-2|few
CASSLVGQENYGYTF
TGTGCCAGCAGCTTGGTGGGACAGGAAAACTATGGCTACACCTTC
>TRBV29-1|NA|12|TRBJ2-7|many
CSVRIPLGEQYF
TGCAGCGTACGTATTCCCCTCGGCGAGCAGTACTTC
>TRBV28|TRBD2|17|TRBJ2-3|few
CASSQRLAGISTDTQYF
TGTGCCAGCAGCCAACGGCTAGCGGGGATTAGCACAGATACGCAGTATTTT
>TRBV9|NA|14|TRBJ2-5|many
CASSGRDSQETQYF
TGTGCCAGCAGCGGACGGGATTCACAAGAGACCCAGTACTTC
>TRBV20-1|TRBD1|12|TRBJ1-2|many
CSASNRGGGYTF
TGCAGTGCAAGCAACAGGGGAGGAGGCTACACCTTC
>TRBV20-1|TRBD1|12|TRBJ2-5|NA
CSASGQGETQYF
TGCAGTGCTAGCGGACAGGGGGAGACCCAGTACTTC
>TRBV7-7|NA|14|TRBJ2-3|NA
CASSPIDTTDTQYF
TGTGCTAGCAGCCCCATTGACACCACAGATACGCAGTATTTT
>TRBV29-1|NA|11|TRBJ2-7|NA
CSVGQVYEQYF
TGCAGCGTTGGACAGGTATACGAGCAGTACTTC
>TRBV4-2|TRBD2|14|TRBJ2-1|NA
CASSQETSGNEQFF
TGTGCCAGCAGCCAAGAAACTAGCGGCAATGAGCAGTTCTTC
>TRBV4-3|TRBD2|15|TRBJ2-2|NA
CASSQGASGAGELFF
TGCGCCAGCAGCCAAGGGGCTAGCGGGGCCGGGGAGCTGTTTTTT
>TRBV4-1|TRBD1|15|TRBJ2-5|many
CASSPQGQGVETQYF
TGCGCCAGCAGCCCTCAAGGACAGGGGGTAGAGACCCAGTACTTC
>TRBV12-3/TRBV12-4|TRBD2|16|TRBJ2-1|NA
CASTQTAGGQVNEQFF
TGTGCCAGCACCCAAACGGCGGGGGGCCAGGTCAATGAGCAGTTCTTC
>TRBV6-5|NA|15|TRBJ2-5|NA
CASSYSSIGDETQYF
TGTGCCAGCAGTTACTCTTCGATCGGGGACGAGACCCAGTACTTC
>TRBV12-3/TRBV12-4|NA|14|TRBJ1-6|many
CASSPGVGASPLHF
TGTGCCAGCAGTCCTGGGGTCGGGGCTTCACCCCTCCACTTT
>TRBV29-1|NA|15|TRBJ2-3|many
CSVEDRDHSTDTQYF
TGCAGCGTTGAAGACCGGGACCACAGCACAGATACGCAGTATTTT
>TRBV12-3/TRBV12-4|NA|16|TRBJ1-6|NA
CASSLQGSPFNSPLHF
TGTGCCAGCAGCCTCCAGGGGTCCCCTTTTAATTCACCCCTCCACTTT
>TRBV10-3|TRBD1|14|TRBJ2-3|NA
CAIRAQGGTDTQYF
TGTGCCATCCGGGCCCAGGGGGGCACAGATACGCAGTATTTT
>TRBV15|TRBD2|16|TRBJ2-6|NA
CATSRAGGSGANVLTF
TGTGCCACCAGCAGAGCGGGGGGCTCTGGGGCCAACGTCCTGACTTTC
>TRBV6-1|NA|13|TRBJ1-1|many
CASKVRGNTEAFF
TGTGCCAGCAAGGTACGGGGGAACACTGAAGCTTTCTTT
>TRBV7-2|NA|14|TRBJ2-1|few
CASSPIRGGAEQFF
TGTGCCAGCAGCCCGATCAGGGGAGGGGCTGAGCAGTTCTTC